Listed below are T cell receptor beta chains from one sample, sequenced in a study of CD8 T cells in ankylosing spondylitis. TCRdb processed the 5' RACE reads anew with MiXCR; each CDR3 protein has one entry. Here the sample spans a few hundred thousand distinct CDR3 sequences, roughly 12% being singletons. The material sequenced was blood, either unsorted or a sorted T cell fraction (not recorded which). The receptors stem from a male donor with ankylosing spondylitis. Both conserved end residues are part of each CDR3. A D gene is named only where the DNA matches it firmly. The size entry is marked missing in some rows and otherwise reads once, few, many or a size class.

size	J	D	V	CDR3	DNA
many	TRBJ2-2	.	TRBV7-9	CASSLRGTNTGELFF	TGTGCCAGCAGCTTAAGGGGAACGAACACCGGGGAGCTGTTTTTT
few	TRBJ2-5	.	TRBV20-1	CSARDAATRETQYF	TGCAGTGCTAGAGATGCAGCTACTAGGGAGACCCAGTACTTC
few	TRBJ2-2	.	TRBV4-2	CASSPLERVGGELFF	TGTGCCAGCAGCCCACTGGAGAGAGTGGGCGGGGAGCTGTTTTTT
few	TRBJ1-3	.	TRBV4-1	CASSRGWSASGNTIYF	TGCGCCAGCAGCCGGGGCTGGTCCGCAAGTGGAAACACCATATATTTT
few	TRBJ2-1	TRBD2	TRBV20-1	CSARMGPLAGGNEQFF	TGCAGTGCTAGAATGGGACCACTAGCGGGAGGCAATGAGCAGTTCTTC
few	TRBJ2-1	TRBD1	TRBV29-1	CSGLDRGRPYNEQFF	TGCAGCGGGCTCGACAGGGGGCGCCCCTACAATGAGCAGTTCTTC
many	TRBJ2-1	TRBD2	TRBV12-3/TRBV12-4	CASSPRTSAPNEQFF	TGTGCCAGCAGCCCCCGGACTAGCGCCCCAAATGAGCAGTTCTTC
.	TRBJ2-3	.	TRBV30	CAWKGQGTDTQYF	TGTGCCTGGAAAGGGCAGGGTACAGATACGCAGTATTTT
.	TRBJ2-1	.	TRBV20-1	CSARDSRYDYNEQFF	TGCAGTGCTAGGGATTCGCGGTATGACTACAATGAGCAGTTCTTC
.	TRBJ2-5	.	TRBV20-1	CSASGTEGTQYF	TGCAGTGCTTCCGGGACGGAGGGGACCCAGTACTTC
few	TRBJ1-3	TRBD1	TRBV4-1	CASSQGTGLGNTIYF	TGCGCCAGCAGCCAGGGGACAGGGCTCGGAAACACCATATATTTT
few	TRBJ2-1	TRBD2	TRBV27	CASKRNNRGPGGPRSYNEQFF	TGTGCCAGCAAGCGAAACAATAGGGGTCCGGGAGGGCCGAGGTCCTACAATGAGCAGTTCTTC
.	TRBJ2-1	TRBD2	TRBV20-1	CSASAIASGRSEQFF	TGCAGTGCTAGTGCTATCGCTAGCGGGAGATCTGAGCAGTTCTTC
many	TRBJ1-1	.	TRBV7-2	CASSTQGASEAFF	TGTGCCAGCAGCACACAGGGAGCTTCTGAAGCTTTCTTT